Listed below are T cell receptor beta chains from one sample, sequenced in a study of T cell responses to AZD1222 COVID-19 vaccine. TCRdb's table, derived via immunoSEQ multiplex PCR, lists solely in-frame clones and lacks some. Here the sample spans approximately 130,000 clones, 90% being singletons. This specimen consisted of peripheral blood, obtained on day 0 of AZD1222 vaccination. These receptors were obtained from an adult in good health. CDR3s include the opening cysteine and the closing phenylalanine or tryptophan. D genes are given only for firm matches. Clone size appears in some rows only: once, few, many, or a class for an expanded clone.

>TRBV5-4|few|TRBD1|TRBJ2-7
TGTGCCAGCAGCCCCGACAGGGCGAGCTCCTACGAGCAGTACTTC
CASSPDRASSYEQYF
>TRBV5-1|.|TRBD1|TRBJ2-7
TGCGCCAGCAGCTTGAATTCCGGGACAGGCGTTGACGAGCAGTACTTC
CASSLNSGTGVDEQYF
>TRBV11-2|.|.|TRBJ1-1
TGTGCCAGCAGCTTAGGGGACACCCCCGGGACTGAAGCTTTCTTT
CASSLGDTPGTEAFF
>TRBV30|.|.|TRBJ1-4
TGTGCCTGTAAGGGACACCCTAATGAAAAACTGTTTTTT
CACKGHPNEKLFF
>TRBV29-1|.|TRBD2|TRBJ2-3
TGCAGCGTTGATGCTAGCGGGAGGGGGACAGATACGCAGTATTTT
CSVDASGRGTDTQYF
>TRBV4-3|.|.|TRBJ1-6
TGCGCCAGCAGCCAAGATCTGGGGAGTGGGTCACCCCTCCACTTT
CASSQDLGSGSPLHF
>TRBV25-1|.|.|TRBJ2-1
TGTGCCAGCAGTCCACTAAAGGGGACTTACAATGAGCAGTTCTTC
CASSPLKGTYNEQFF
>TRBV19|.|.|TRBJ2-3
TGTGCCAGTAGTACGGACACAGATACGCAGTATTTT
CASSTDTDTQYF
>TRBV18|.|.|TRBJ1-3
TGTGCCAGCTCACCGAGCCTTGGAAACACCATATATTTT
CASSPSLGNTIYF
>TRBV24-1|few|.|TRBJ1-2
TGTGCCACCAGTGATTTTGTCGGCTACACCTTC
CATSDFVGYTF
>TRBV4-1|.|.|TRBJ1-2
TGCGCCAGCAGCTCTAGGGGCCAGGGGTATGGCTACACCTTC
CASSSRGQGYGYTF
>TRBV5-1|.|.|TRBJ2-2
TGCGCCAGCAGCTTGTCGGTCACCGGGGAGCTGTTTTTT
CASSLSVTGELFF
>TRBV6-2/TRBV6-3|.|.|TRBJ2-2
TGTGCCAGCAGTTACCAAGTCTCTGGGACCGGGGAGCTGTTTTTT
CASSYQVSGTGELFF
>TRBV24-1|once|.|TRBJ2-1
TGTGCCACCAGTGCTCCGCGGGACCGCGCTGAGCAGTTCTTC
CATSAPRDRAEQFF
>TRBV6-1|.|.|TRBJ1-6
TGTGCCAGCAGTGAAGAAGTCACCACTAATTCACCCCTCCACTTT
CASSEEVTTNSPLHF
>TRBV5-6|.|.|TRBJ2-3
TGTGCCAGCAGCTTGGCCGGCTCTGGAATGACGACAGATACGCAGTATTTT
CASSLAGSGMTTDTQYF
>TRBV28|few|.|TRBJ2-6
TGTGCCAGCAGTTTCTTAGGGTCTGGGGCCAACGTCCTGACTTTC
CASSFLGSGANVLTF
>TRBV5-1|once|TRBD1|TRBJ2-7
TGCGCCAGCAGCGGAGGGACAGGGGCGGGCGAGCAGTACTTC
CASSGGTGAGEQYF
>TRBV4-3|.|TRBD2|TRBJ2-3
TGCGCCAGCAGCCAAGGGGCGGGAGGGACAGATACGCAGTATTTT
CASSQGAGGTDTQYF
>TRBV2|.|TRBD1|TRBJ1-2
TGTGCCAGCAAACCAGGGGGCAGGGGCTACACCTTC
CASKPGGRGYTF